The 17 T cell receptor beta chains listed next were all sequenced from one sample in a study of T cell changes during pregnancy in multiple sclerosis. Profiling relied on immunoSEQ multiplex PCR, and the TCRdb table lists in-frame clones only, not all of them. In the table there are 60,000 to 90,000 clones, under 95% of which are singletons. The input for sequencing was peripheral blood, taken after pregnancy. The origin of the receptors is a female donor in good health, enrolled as a control in a pregnancy study.

This chain joins TRBV6-1 and TRBJ2-5; TRBD2 matches at 9 bases. In germline, CDR1 is MNHNS, CDR2 SASEGT. This CDR3 has 15 residues. The V and J ends lost 8 bases and 4 bases, in that order; junction bases with no gene match: 11. The CDR3, as DNA: TGTGCCAGCCTTCCCCGACTAGCGGAAAGAGAGACCCAGTACTTC. Amino acids: CASLPRLAERETQYF.

The J gene is TRBJ2-3, the V gene TRBV10-3, with 8 bases matching TRBD2. CDR1 ENHRY and CDR2 SYGVKD come from the germline V gene. The length of the CDR3 is 15 residues. The junction had 5 bases not matched to a gene; V was cut back by 3 bases and J by 3 bases. CDR3 loop: CAISDHGGATDTQYF. CDR3 bases: TGTGCCATCAGTGATCACGGGGGGGCGACAGATACGCAGTATTTT.

The V call is TRBV7-6, the J call TRBJ2-1, with TRBD2 matching 13 bases. This CDR3 is built from 16 residues. V lost 7 bases to trimming and J lost 3 bases; unmatched junction nucleotides: 6. The germline CDR1 and CDR2 sequences are SGHVS and FNYEAQ. For the CDR3, the DNA is TGTGCCAGCACCAGGGGACTAGCGGGACTCTACAATGAGCAGTTCTTC. Encoded protein: CASTRGLAGLYNEQFF.

This clone was seen a single time. The chain recombines TRBV28 with TRBJ2-7, with 11 bases aligning to TRBD2. This CDR3 is 16 amino acids long. The germline V gene encodes CDR1 MDHEN and CDR2 SYDVKM. J was trimmed by 3 bases and V by 1 base; bases with no gene match: 5. The CDR3 loop reads CASSLFGTSGDYEQYF. The CDR3 coding sequence is TGTGCCAGCAGTTTATTCGGGACTAGCGGAGACTACGAGCAGTACTTC.

J is TRBJ2-7 and V is TRBV28, with 7 bases lining up with TRBD2. With 3 bases clipped from V and 7 bases from J, the junction kept 15 bases outside the gene matches. Germline V CDR1 and CDR2: MDHEN, SYDVKM. The CDR3 sequence is 16 residues long. The CDR3 DNA reads as TGTGCCAGCAGTTTGGTGGGAGTGGGGGGGAGGGAGGAGCAGTACTTC. Its protein product is CASSLVGVGGREEQYF.

The V gene is TRBV19, the J gene TRBJ2-2; weak D call: TRBD2 (6 bases). Germline CDR1 LNHDA, CDR2 SQIVND (reference sequence). The CDR3 is 15 residues long. V was trimmed by 6 bases and J by 7 bases, leaving 18 bases between them. The CDR3 loop reads CASRPGGLAGGELFF. CDR3 DNA: TGTGCCAGTAGACCCGGAGGGCTAGCAGGCGGGGAGCTGTTTTTT.

The chain uses TRBV15 and TRBJ1-4; D is unclear. This CDR3 is built from 15 residues. V was trimmed by 3 bases and J by 0 bases, leaving 8 bases between them. Germline lookup yields CDR1 LNHNV and CDR2 YYDKDF (reference sequence). In DNA, the CDR3 is TGTGCCACCAGCAGTGGTAGAGCAACTAATGAAAAACTGTTTTTT. It encodes CATSSGRATNEKLFF.

V usage is TRBV10-3 and J usage is TRBJ2-1, with 11 bases matching TRBD2. The trim removed 3 bases at V and 4 bases at J, leaving 5 bases unmatched. In germline, CDR1 is ENHRY, CDR2 SYGVKD. The CDR3 loop spans 16 amino acids. The DNA for the CDR3 is TGTGCCATCAGTGATCTAGGGACTAGCGGATACAATGAGCAGTTCTTC. As protein: CAISDLGTSGYNEQFF.

The chain uses TRBV28 and TRBJ2-2; weak D call: TRBD2 (5 bases). From germline, CDR1 is MDHEN and CDR2 SYDVKM. V was shortened by 5 bases and J by 2 bases, with 12 bases between the two germline ends. This CDR3 is 15 amino acids long. The CDR3 is CASSGSSYNTGELFF. The CDR3 DNA reads as TGTGCCAGCAGTGGTTCTAGCTATAACACCGGGGAGCTGTTTTTT.

The chain employs TRBV19 and TRBJ2-1; D is possibly TRBD2 (6 bases). V lost 7 bases and J 7 bases, leaving 23 bases between the germline ends. Per the germline V gene, CDR1 is LNHDA and CDR2 is SQIVND (reference sequence). The CDR3 has 16 amino acids. CDR3 sequence reads: CASKIGVAGSWNEQFF. In DNA, the CDR3 is TGTGCCAGTAAAATCGGGGTGGCGGGATCTTGGAATGAGCAGTTCTTC.

The gene calls are TRBV7-3 and TRBJ1-1; 8 bases are a match to TRBD1. With V trimmed by 6 bases and J by 8 bases, 8 bases remained unmatched. There are 13 residues in the CDR3. The germline V gene has CDR1 SGHTA and CDR2 FQGTGA. The CDR3 DNA reads TGTGCCAGCAGTTCCGGACAGGGTACCGAAGCTTTCTTT. Translating it yields CASSSGQGTEAFF.

The chain combines TRBV5-1 with TRBJ2-1; 9 bases align to TRBD2. This CDR3 contains 16 residues. V was clipped by 1 base and J by 5 bases; unmatched bases: 7. Germline V CDR1 and CDR2: SGHRS, YFSETQ. DNA for the CDR3: TGCGCCAGCAGCTTGCTTCGACTAGCGGTTGACAATGAGCAGTTCTTC. Translating gives CASSLLRLAVDNEQFF.

The chain links TRBV5-1 to TRBJ2-1; D uncertain. V lost 3 bases to trimming and J lost 7 bases, with 14 bases between them. Germline CDR1 is SGHRS and CDR2 is YFSETQ. This CDR3 spans 14 amino acids. The CDR3: CASSSPGGWNEQFF. Here the CDR3 DNA reads TGCGCCAGCAGCTCGCCGGGTGGGTGGAATGAGCAGTTCTTC. Filled out from reference TRBV5-1 and TRBJ2-1, the complete variable domain reads KAGVTQTPRYLIKTRGQQVTLSCSPISGHRSVSWYQQTPGQGLQFLFEYFSETQRNKGNFPGRFSGRQFSNSRSEMNVSTLELGDSALYLCASSSPGGWNEQFFGPGTRLTVL.

The V call is TRBV2, the J call TRBJ2-3; no definite D call. Germline CDR1 and CDR2: SNHLY and FYNNEI. The CDR3 has 15 amino acids. Trimming took 0 bases from V and 0 from J, leaving 7 bases between them. The DNA for the CDR3 is TGTGCCAGCAGTGAAGCTTGGCGGAGCACAGATACGCAGTATTTT. As protein: CASSEAWRSTDTQYF.

The chain recombines TRBV6-6 with TRBJ2-6; 12 bases are shared with TRBD2. The CDR3 runs to 15 residues. Germline loops: CDR1 MNHNY, CDR2 SVGAGI (reference sequence). The CDR3 spells CATSGGYSGANVLTF. Here the CDR3 DNA reads TGTGCTACTAGCGGGGGGTACTCTGGGGCCAACGTCCTGACTTTC.

The chain couples TRBV19 to TRBJ2-5; perhaps TRBD1 as D (6 bases). The CDR3 extends over 12 amino acids. Germline CDR1 LNHDA, CDR2 SQIVND (reference sequence). V was shortened by 6 bases and J by 4 bases, with 9 bases between the two germline ends. The CDR3: CASSVRGETQYF. CDR3 DNA sequence: TGTGCCAGTAGCGTCAGGGGAGAGACCCAGTACTTC.

The V call is TRBV7-9, the J call TRBJ2-1, with 11 bases fitting TRBD2. Germline V gene lookup returns CDR1 SEHNR and CDR2 FQNEAQ (reference sequence). V shed 3 bases and J 9 bases; nucleotides not matched to a gene: 7. CDR3 length: 15 amino acids. Written as DNA, the CDR3 is TGTGCCAGCAGCTTTAGCGGGAGGGCCGTGTCTGAGCAGTTCTTC. Its protein product is CASSFSGRAVSEQFF.